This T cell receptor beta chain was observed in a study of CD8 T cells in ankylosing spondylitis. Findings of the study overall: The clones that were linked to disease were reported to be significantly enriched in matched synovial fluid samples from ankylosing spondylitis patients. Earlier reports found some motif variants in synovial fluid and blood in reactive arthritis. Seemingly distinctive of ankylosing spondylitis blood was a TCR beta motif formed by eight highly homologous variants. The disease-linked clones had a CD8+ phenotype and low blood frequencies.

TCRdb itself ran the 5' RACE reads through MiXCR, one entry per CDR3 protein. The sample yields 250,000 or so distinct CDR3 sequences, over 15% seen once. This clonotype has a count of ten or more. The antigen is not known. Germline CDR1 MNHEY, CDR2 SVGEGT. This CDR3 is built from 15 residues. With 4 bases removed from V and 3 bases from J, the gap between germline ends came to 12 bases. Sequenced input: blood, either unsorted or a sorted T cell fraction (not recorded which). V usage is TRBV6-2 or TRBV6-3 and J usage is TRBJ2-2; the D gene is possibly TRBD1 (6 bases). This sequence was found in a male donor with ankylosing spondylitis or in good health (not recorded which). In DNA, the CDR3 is TGTGCCAGCAGTTTCACAGGGTCTGACACCGGGGAGCTGTTTTTT. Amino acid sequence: CASSFTGSDTGELFF.